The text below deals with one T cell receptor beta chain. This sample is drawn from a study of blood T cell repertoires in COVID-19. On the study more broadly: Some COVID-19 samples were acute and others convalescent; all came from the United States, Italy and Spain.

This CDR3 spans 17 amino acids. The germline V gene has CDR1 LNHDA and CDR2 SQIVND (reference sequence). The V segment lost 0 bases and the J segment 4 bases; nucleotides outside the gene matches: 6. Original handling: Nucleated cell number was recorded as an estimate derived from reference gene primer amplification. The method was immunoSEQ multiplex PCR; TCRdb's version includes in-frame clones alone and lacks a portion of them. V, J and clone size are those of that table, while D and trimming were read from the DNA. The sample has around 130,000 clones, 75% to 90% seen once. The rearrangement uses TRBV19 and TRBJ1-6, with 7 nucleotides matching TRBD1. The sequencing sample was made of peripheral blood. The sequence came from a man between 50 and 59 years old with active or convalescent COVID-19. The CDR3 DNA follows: TGTGCCAGTAGTATAGATTTGGCAGGGGGGTATAATTCACCCCTCCACTTT. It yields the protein CASSIDLAGGYNSPLHF.